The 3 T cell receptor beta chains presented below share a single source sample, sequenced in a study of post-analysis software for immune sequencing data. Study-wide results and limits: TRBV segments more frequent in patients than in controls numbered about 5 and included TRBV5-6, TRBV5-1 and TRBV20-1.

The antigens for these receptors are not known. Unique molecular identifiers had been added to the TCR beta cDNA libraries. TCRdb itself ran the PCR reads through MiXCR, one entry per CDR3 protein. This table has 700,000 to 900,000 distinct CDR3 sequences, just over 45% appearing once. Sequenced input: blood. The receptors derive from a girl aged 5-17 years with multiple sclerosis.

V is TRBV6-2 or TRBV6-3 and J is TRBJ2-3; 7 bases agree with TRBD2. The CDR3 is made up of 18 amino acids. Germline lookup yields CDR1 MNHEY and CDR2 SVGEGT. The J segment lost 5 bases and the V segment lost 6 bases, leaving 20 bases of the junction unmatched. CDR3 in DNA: TGTGCCAGCAGCTCAAATGGGGTCTTAGCGGGCCCAGGAGATACGCAGTATTTT. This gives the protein CASSSNGVLAGPGDTQYF.

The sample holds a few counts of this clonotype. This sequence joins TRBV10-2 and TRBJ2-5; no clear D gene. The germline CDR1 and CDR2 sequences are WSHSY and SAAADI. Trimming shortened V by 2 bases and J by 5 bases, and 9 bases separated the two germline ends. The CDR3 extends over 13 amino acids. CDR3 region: CASSETVLETQYF. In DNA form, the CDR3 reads TGCGCCAGCAGTGAGACGGTTCTTGAGACCCAGTACTTC.

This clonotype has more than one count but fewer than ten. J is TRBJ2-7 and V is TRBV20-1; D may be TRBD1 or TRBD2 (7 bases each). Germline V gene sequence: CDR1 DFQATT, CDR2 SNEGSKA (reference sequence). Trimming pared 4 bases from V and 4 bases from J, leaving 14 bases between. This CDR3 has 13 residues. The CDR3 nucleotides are TGCAGTGCTATACGCGGGGGACAGTACGAGCAGTACTTC. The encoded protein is CSAIRGGQYEQYF.